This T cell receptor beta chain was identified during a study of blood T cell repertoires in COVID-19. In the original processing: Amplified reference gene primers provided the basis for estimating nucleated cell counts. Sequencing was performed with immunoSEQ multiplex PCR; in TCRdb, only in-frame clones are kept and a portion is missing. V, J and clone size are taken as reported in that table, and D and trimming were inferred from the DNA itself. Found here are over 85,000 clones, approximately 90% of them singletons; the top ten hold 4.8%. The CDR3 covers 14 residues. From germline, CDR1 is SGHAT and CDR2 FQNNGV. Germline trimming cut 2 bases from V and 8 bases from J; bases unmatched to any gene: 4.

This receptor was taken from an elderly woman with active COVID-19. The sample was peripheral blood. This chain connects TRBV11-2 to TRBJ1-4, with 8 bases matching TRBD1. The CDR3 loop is CASSLWQGAEKLFF. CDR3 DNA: TGTGCCAGCAGCTTATGGCAGGGGGCCGAAAAACTGTTTTTT.